One sample yielded the 17 T cell receptor beta chains listed below, sequenced in a study of blood T cell repertoires in COVID-19 (dated by TCRdb to about 2020). The library came from the immunoSEQ multiplex PCR assay. Imported from immuneACCESS, the table was reduced by TCRdb to in-frame sequences with V and J called. These copies leave out some clones; in studies compared against another copy, an unresolved V gene accounts for under half, and the cause of the remainder is not known. The sample includes around 190,000 clones, with 85% observed a single time. The ten largest clones take up around 5.2% of the sample. The sequenced sample consisted of peripheral blood. The receptors shown here come from a woman older than 75 with acute or convalescent COVID-19.

This clone was detected only once. The chain couples TRBV7-2 to TRBJ2-4, with D maybe TRBD1 (6 bases). Germline V gene data show CDR1 as SGHTA and CDR2 as FQGNSA. CDR3 length equals 14 residues. Trimming pared 4 bases from V and 7 bases from J, leaving 14 bases between. This chain's CDR3 is CASSSQGMGNIQYF. CDR3 coding DNA: TGTGCCAGCAGCTCCCAGGGGATGGGTAACATTCAGTACTTC.

In this sample, this clone turned up once. Here the CDR3 DNA reads TGTGCCAGCTCCCCCCCGGGACAGATCACAGATACGCAGTATTTT. Its protein product is CASSPPGQITDTQYF. The chain recombines TRBV18 with TRBJ2-3; TRBD1 matches 7 bases. V was clipped by 6 bases and J by 2 bases; unmatched bases: 8. Per the germline V gene, CDR1 is KGHSH and CDR2 is LQKENI. The CDR3 totals 15 residues.

The V gene is TRBV7-2, the J gene TRBJ1-2; no reliable D call. In germline, CDR1 is SGHTA, CDR2 FQGNSA. CDR3 length: 17 amino acids. Trimming took 1 base from V and 2 from J, leaving 17 bases between them. The CDR3 DNA sequence: TGTGCCAGCAGCTTAGTACTTAGGACTGTCGGAAACTATGGCTACACCTTC. Translating it yields CASSLVLRTVGNYGYTF.

The chain is built from TRBV7-8 and TRBJ1-1, with 8 bases fitting TRBD1. The V gene's germline CDR1 is SGHVS and CDR2 FQNEAQ. The CDR3 consists of 16 residues. Unmatched junction bases numbered 9, after V lost 5 bases and J lost 1 base. The CDR3 sequence is CASSLGQAIRNTEAFF. The CDR3 DNA is TGTGCCAGCAGCCTGGGACAGGCCATAAGGAACACTGAAGCTTTCTTT.

This clone was seen a few times. The same CDR3 can be traced to other DNA sequences in this sample. The J gene is TRBJ1-3, the V gene TRBV18; 9 nucleotides match TRBD1. V lost 0 bases and J lost 4; bases outside the gene matches: 1. CDR3 length equals 15 residues. Germline lookup yields CDR1 KGHSH and CDR2 LQKENI. CDR3 nucleotides: TGTGCCAGCTCACCACCCGGGACAGGGGGAAACACCATATATTTT. This translates into CASSPPGTGGNTIYF.

The chain has TRBV30 and TRBJ2-6; no definite D call. Trimming took off 5 bases at V and 6 bases at J, with 8 bases between the two ends. CDR3 length: 12 amino acids. Germline values: CDR1 GTSNPN, CDR2 SVGIG (reference sequence). The CDR3 protein is CAWLYPANVLTF. The DNA of the CDR3 is TGTGCCTGGCTGTATCCGGCCAACGTCCTGACTTTC.

The CDR3 here is CASSPLGAVQPQHF. The CDR3 DNA is TGTGCCAGCAGTCCCCTGGGGGCAGTCCAGCCCCAGCATTTT. The V call is TRBV28, the J call TRBJ1-5; D is perhaps TRBD1 (6 bases). The CDR3 extends over 14 amino acids. The germline CDR1 and CDR2 sequences are MDHEN and SYDVKM. The V and J ends lost 5 bases and 7 bases respectively, with 15 bases between them.

This clone was detected a few times. This chain connects TRBV27 to TRBJ1-2; weak D call: TRBD1 (5 bases). Per germline, CDR1 MNHEY and CDR2 SMNVEV (reference sequence). V gave up 0 bases and J gave up 4 bases, with 18 bases separating them. CDR3 length: 17 residues. The CDR3 DNA sequence: TGTGCCAGCAGTTTATCGAGCCCTCAGGGAACCGGCTATGGCTACACCTTC. Its protein product is CASSLSSPQGTGYGYTF.

J is TRBJ2-2 and V is TRBV15, with D unresolved. This CDR3 is 13 amino acids long. The V end lost 8 bases, the J end lost 2 bases, and 9 bases lay between the germline ends. Germline assignment: CDR1 LNHNV and CDR2 YYDKDF (reference sequence). CDR3 residues: CATLLLNTGELFF. The CDR3 DNA reads TGTGCCACCCTTCTACTTAACACCGGGGAGCTGTTTTTT. Combining the CDR3 with reference TRBV15 and TRBJ2-2 gives the whole variable domain DAMVIQNPRYQVTQFGKPVTLSCSQTLNHNVMYWYQQKSSQAPKLLFHYYDKDFNNEADTPDNFQSRRPNTSFCFLDIRSPGLGDTAMYLCATLLLNTGELFFGEGSRLTVL.

The chain combines TRBV30 with TRBJ1-5; tentative D call: TRBD1 (5 bases). This CDR3 is 13 amino acids long. The ends were cut back, 1 base at V and 5 bases at J, with 9 bases in the middle. Germline values: CDR1 GTSNPN, CDR2 SVGIG (reference sequence). The CDR3 nucleotides are TGTGCCTGGAGTGGGGGACTAGATCAGCCCCAGCATTTT. Protein: CAWSGGLDQPQHF.

This clone has just a few counts. The genes are TRBV7-8 and TRBJ1-5; D is possibly TRBD1 (5 bases). Germline V gives CDR1 SGHVS, CDR2 FQNEAQ. Trimming removed 1 base at V and 4 bases at J, with 8 bases between. This CDR3 region has 14 residues. CDR3 in amino acids: CASSLGGGNQPQHF. The CDR3 DNA reads TGTGCCAGCAGCTTAGGTGGGGGGAATCAGCCCCAGCATTTT.

J is TRBJ1-6 and V is TRBV7-6; D is perhaps TRBD1 (5 bases). Germline CDR1 SGHVS, CDR2 FNYEAQ. The CDR3 sequence is 15 residues long. V lost 5 bases to trimming and J lost 8 bases, with 16 bases between them. CDR3 region: CASSPLGRAHSPLHF. CDR3 in DNA: TGTGCCAGCAGCCCCCTGGGCAGGGCCCATTCACCCCTCCACTTT.

This clone has a handful of counts. Other DNA sequences in the sample encode the same CDR3. The chain uses TRBV19 and TRBJ1-3; no clear D. The V end lost 4 bases, the J end lost 4 bases, and 11 bases lay between the germline ends. The CDR3 loop spans 14 amino acids. Germline V lookup: CDR1 LNHDA, CDR2 SQIVND (reference sequence). This CDR3 is CASSTRTGGNTIYF. For the CDR3, the DNA is TGTGCCAGTAGTACACGGACGGGAGGAAACACCATATATTTT.

The chain joins TRBV5-6 to TRBJ2-3, with TRBD2 as a possible D gene (5 bases). Germline loops: CDR1 SGHDT, CDR2 YYEEEE. The CDR3 is made up of 15 amino acids. V was trimmed by 0 bases and J by 2 bases, leaving 10 bases between them. CDR3 in DNA: TGTGCCAGCAGCTTGGCGGGATCGACCACAGATACGCAGTATTTT. Its translation is CASSLAGSTTDTQYF.

The gene calls are TRBV5-5 and TRBJ2-1, with unresolved D. Germline V CDR1 and CDR2: SGHKS, YYEKEE (reference sequence). CDR3 length equals 16 residues. Trimming shortened V by 0 bases and J by 0 bases, and 10 bases separated the two germline ends. The CDR3 spells CASSLGWSSSYNEQFF. In DNA, the CDR3 is TGTGCCAGCAGCTTGGGCTGGAGTAGCTCCTACAATGAGCAGTTCTTC.

J is TRBJ1-1 and V is TRBV5-1; 10 nucleotides agree with TRBD1. The CDR3 contains 15 residues. Per germline, CDR1 SGHRS and CDR2 YFSETQ. V lost 3 bases, J lost 3 bases, and 5 bases stayed unmatched. The CDR3 is CASSWDRGGDTEAFF. DNA for the CDR3: TGCGCCAGCAGCTGGGACAGGGGAGGGGACACTGAAGCTTTCTTT.

The chain employs TRBV12-3 or TRBV12-4 and TRBJ1-5; D not certain. With 8 bases removed from V and 10 bases from J, the gap between germline ends came to 18 bases. The CDR3 spans 13 residues. The CDR3 is CASVEGPNGPQHF. The CDR3 coding sequence is TGTGCCAGCGTCGAGGGCCCTAATGGACCCCAGCATTTT.